One sample yielded the 3 T cell receptor beta chains listed below, sequenced in a study of T-cell memory formation after mild COVID-19. One entry per CDR3 protein results from TCRdb running MiXCR on the 5' RACE reads. The profile shows 350,000 to 450,000 distinct CDR3 sequences, roughly an eighth of them singletons. Sequenced: PBMCs or a T cell subset sorted from them (not recorded which). These receptors came from a man aged 18-30 years who had mild COVID-19 (a few samples of this study predate the infection). Cell type and time point are not known.

V gene TRBV20-1 combines with J gene TRBJ2-2, with 8 positions matching TRBD2. Per the germline V gene, CDR1 is DFQATT and CDR2 is SNEGSKA (reference sequence). With 1 base clipped from V and 4 bases from J, the junction kept 5 bases outside the gene matches. The CDR3 spans 15 residues. In DNA form, the CDR3 reads TGCAGTGCTAGAGCGGGGGGGCTAATCACCGGGGAGCTGTTTTTT. Translation: CSARAGGLITGELFF.

This clonotype came up a few times. The gene calls are TRBV30 and TRBJ2-5, with 9 bases that match TRBD2. Germline V gene lookup returns CDR1 GTSNPN and CDR2 SVGIG (reference sequence). There are 17 residues in the CDR3. Unmatched junction bases numbered 12, after V lost 2 bases and J lost 2 bases. The CDR3 coding sequence is TGTGCCTGGAGTCCCTCCTTGCGGGGGGGCAGACAAGAGACCCAGTACTTC. Translated, it gives CAWSPSLRGGRQETQYF.

This clonotype appeared a few times. The rearrangement links TRBV5-1 to TRBJ2-7; 7 nucleotides align to TRBD2. The CDR3 sequence is 15 residues long. Trimming at V came to 1 base and at J to 3 bases, leaving 7 bases not matched to a gene. From germline, CDR1 is SGHRS and CDR2 YFSETQ. This CDR3 reads CASSLQTGGIYEQYV. The CDR3 bases are TGCGCCAGCAGCTTGCAGACGGGGGGAATCTACGAGCAGTACGTC.